Following are 11 T cell receptor beta chains from one sample sequenced in a study of cytomegalovirus exposure and HLA in healthy donors (dated by TCRdb to about 2017). The protocol used for the library was the immunoSEQ multiplex PCR assay. For the multiplex PCR, a mixture combining 60 forward primers for TCR Vbeta segments and 13 reverse primers for TCR Jbeta segments was used. TCRdb stores this immuneACCESS table with in-frame sequences only. Part of the clones is absent; in the studies checked, under half of the shortfall reflects unresolved V genes, and no reason is known for the rest. This sample comprises around 150,000 clones, approximately 85% of them detected only once. The leading ten clones occupy around 0.91% of the sample. The sequenced sample was PBMCs. The receptors here all came from a girl aged 2 to 10 in good health and CMV-seropositive.

This clone has a handful of counts. The chain couples TRBV6-4 to TRBJ2-2; TRBD2 aligns across 13 bases. With V trimmed by 5 bases and J by 6 bases, 3 bases remained unmatched. CDR3 length: 15 residues. The germline V gene encodes CDR1 MRHNA and CDR2 SNTAGT. The CDR3 nucleotides are TGTGCCAGCAGTTACGGACTAGCGGGAGCCGGGGAGCTGTTTTTT. Protein product: CASSYGLAGAGELFF.

This chain links TRBV30 with TRBJ1-2; 9 bases are shared with TRBD1. The CDR3 has 20 amino acids. Germline V gene sequence: CDR1 GTSNPN, CDR2 SVGIG (reference sequence). V lost 0 bases and J lost 3; bases outside the gene matches: 20. CDR3 nucleotide sequence: TGTGCCTGGAGTGTATGGGTTCCTGACAGGGGGAGGCGTCTAGACTATGGCTACACCTTC. It encodes CAWSVWVPDRGRRLDYGYTF.

Note on this clone: This same CDR3 is encoded by further DNA sequences in the sample. The gene calls are TRBV6-1 and TRBJ1-3; tentatively, D is TRBD1 (6 bases). The CDR3 consists of 13 residues. CDR1 is MNHNS and CDR2 is SASEGT in the germline V gene. V was clipped by 9 bases and J by 3 bases, with 12 bases between them. Here the CDR3 DNA reads TGTGCCAGTAGAACAGGGTTTGGAAACACCATATATTTT. It is translated as CASRTGFGNTIYF.

This sequence joins TRBV10-3 and TRBJ1-1, with TRBD1 identical over 7 bases. The CDR3 runs 13 residues. After removal of 6 bases from V and 1 base from J, the junction contained 2 bases not matched to a gene. Germline lookup yields CDR1 ENHRY and CDR2 SYGVKD. The CDR3 loop reads CAIRGDRNTEAFF. DNA of the CDR3: TGTGCCATCAGAGGGGACAGGAACACTGAAGCTTTCTTT.

This clone has only one observation. This rearrangement joins TRBV28 to TRBJ2-5, with a possible D match to TRBD1 (5 bases). The CDR3 runs to 15 residues. Trimming took off 3 bases at V and 6 bases at J, with 17 bases between the two ends. Germline values: CDR1 MDHEN, CDR2 SYDVKM. The chain's CDR3 is CASSFVRGRAQTQYF. The CDR3 nucleotides are TGTGCCAGCAGTTTTGTTAGGGGCCGTGCGCAGACCCAGTACTTC.

This rearrangement joins TRBV29-1 to TRBJ2-6, with D tentatively TRBD1 (5 bases). CDR3 length: 18 residues. CDR1 is SQVTM and CDR2 is ANQGSEA in the germline V gene. The V and J ends lost 5 bases and 2 bases respectively, with 22 bases between them. The CDR3 reads CSVLPAGRTITGANVLTF. The CDR3 DNA follows: TGCAGCGTTCTCCCCGCCGGCAGGACAATCACTGGGGCCAACGTCCTGACTTTC.

This clone occurred once. The V call is TRBV5-1, the J call TRBJ2-1, with TRBD2 identical over 9 bases. Trimming removed 5 bases from V and 4 bases from J; junction bases left unmatched: 4. The CDR3 loop spans 14 amino acids. Germline V gene lookup returns CDR1 SGHRS and CDR2 YFSETQ. The CDR3 DNA is TGCGCCAGCAGACTAGCGGGTCCTTACAATGAGCAGTTCTTC. Translating it yields CASRLAGPYNEQFF. The full variable domain, rest sourced from reference TRBV5-1 and TRBJ2-1, is KAGVTQTPRYLIKTRGQQVTLSCSPISGHRSVSWYQQTPGQGLQFLFEYFSETQRNKGNFPGRFSGRQFSNSRSEMNVSTLELGDSALYLCASRLAGPYNEQFFGPGTRLTVL.

The chain uses TRBV9 and TRBJ2-1; TRBD2 agrees at 15 bases. Germline CDR1 is SGDLS and CDR2 is YYNGEE. The CDR3 sequence is 16 residues long. V trimming: 2 bases; J trimming: 6 bases; junction bases outside the gene matches: 3. The CDR3, as DNA: TGTGCCAGCAGCGTGGGACTAGCGGGAGGCCTCAATGAGCAGTTCTTC. It translates to CASSVGLAGGLNEQFF.

The chain couples TRBV5-6 to TRBJ1-3; D is possibly TRBD1 (5 bases). Between the trimmed V and J ends, which lost 3 bases and 7 bases, there was a span of 11 bases. CDR3 length: 13 amino acids. Germline V gene data show CDR1 as SGHDT and CDR2 as YYEEEE. CDR3 sequence reads: CASSSYYRNTIYF. In DNA, the CDR3 is TGTGCCAGCAGCTCCTACTACAGGAACACCATATATTTT.

This clone was observed once. The DNA for the CDR3 is TGTGCCAGCAGCTTGGCTACTAGCGGGCAAGAGACCCAGTACTTC. It codes for CASSLATSGQETQYF. The chain links TRBV5-7 to TRBJ2-7; 9 nucleotides agree with TRBD2. Near its end, the DNA agrees better with TRBJ2-5, so the J call may be wrong. TRBV5-7 counts as an open reading frame of uncertain function. There are 15 residues in the CDR3.

J is TRBJ2-5 and V is TRBV5-1; TRBD2 matches at 14 bases. Germline loops: CDR1 SGHRS, CDR2 YFSETQ. Losses at the gene ends were 4 bases for V and 5 bases for J; bases not matched to a gene: 13. The CDR3 consists of 18 residues. CDR3 nucleotide sequence: TGCGCCAGCAGCCCCAGACTAGCGGGAGGGTCAAGTGACGAGACCCAGTACTTC. Its protein is CASSPRLAGGSSDETQYF.